This entry lists 24 T cell receptor beta chains sequenced from one sample in a study of molecular identifiers for immune sequencing clone quantification. TCRdb independently ran MiXCR on the PCR reads; one entry per CDR3 protein. The table includes about 8,300 distinct CDR3 sequences, under 40% detected once. The sample was naive CD8+ T cells from blood, with Jurkat cell RNA spiked in. Subset given: FACS-sorted CD8+CD4-CCR7+CD45RA+ naive T cells. These receptors came from a human donor in good health. Some libraries in this study had Jurkat cell RNA spiked in.

The chain joins TRBV5-6 to TRBJ2-2; the D is unclear. This CDR3 contains 12 residues. Germline CDR1 is SGHDT and CDR2 is YYEEEE. The V and J ends lost 1 base and 8 bases respectively, with 6 bases between them. The CDR3 DNA reads TGTGCCAGCAGCTTGTTTTCTGGGGAGCTGTTTTTT. It codes for CASSLFSGELFF.

The genes are TRBV9 and TRBJ2-1; 7 bases line up with TRBD2. Germline CDR1 reads SGDLS; CDR2 reads YYNGEE. Trimming at V came to 4 bases and at J to 3 bases, leaving 4 bases not matched to a gene. This CDR3 has 14 amino acids. For the CDR3, the DNA is TGTGCCAGCAGCCCGGGGACTAACTACAATGAGCAGTTCTTC. Encoded protein: CASSPGTNYNEQFF.

This sequence joins TRBV12-3 or TRBV12-4 and TRBJ1-2; the D is unclear. Between the trimmed V and J ends, which lost 6 bases and 2 bases, there was a span of 7 bases. This CDR3 is built from 12 residues. The CDR3 DNA reads TGTGCCAGCAGCCAGGACAACTATGGCTACACCTTC. It is translated as CASSQDNYGYTF.

This clonotype is medium-sized by share. The chain employs TRBV5-1 and TRBJ2-1; 9 bases agree with TRBD1. This CDR3 contains 14 residues. Looked up from germline, CDR1 is SGHRS and CDR2 is YFSETQ. V lost 3 bases and J lost 8; bases outside the gene matches: 6. The CDR3 DNA is TGCGCCAGCAGCTCCGGACAGGGGAGGCATGAGCAGTTCTTC. Translated: CASSSGQGRHEQFF.

This sequence joins TRBV19 and TRBJ2-7, with D possibly called TRBD1 or TRBD2 (5 bases each). The CDR3 length is 14 residues. Looked up from germline, CDR1 is LNHDA and CDR2 is SQIVND (reference sequence). V lost 5 bases, J lost 0 bases, and 11 bases lay in between. The CDR3 protein is CASSAPGLSYEQYF. CDR3 nucleotide sequence: TGTGCCAGTAGTGCCCCGGGGCTCTCCTACGAGCAGTACTTC.

This clonotype appeared a few times. The rearrangement joins TRBV4-1 to TRBJ2-1, with a possible D match to TRBD2 (6 bases). CDR3 length equals 15 residues. Trimming pared 1 base from V and 4 bases from J, leaving 11 bases between. Germline V lookup: CDR1 MGHRA, CDR2 YSYEKL. The CDR3 reads CASSQVADYYNEQFF. The DNA for the CDR3 is TGCGCCAGCAGCCAAGTTGCGGACTATTACAATGAGCAGTTCTTC.

The V call is TRBV19, the J call TRBJ1-5; no firm D call. The V gene lost 3 bases and the J gene lost 12 bases, with 9 bases spanning the gap. The germline V gene encodes CDR1 LNHDA and CDR2 SQIVND (reference sequence). CDR3 length: 11 amino acids. The CDR3 loop is CASSIPPDQHF. For the CDR3, the DNA is TGTGCCAGTAGTATCCCCCCGGACCAGCATTTT.

This clonotype has just a few counts. This chain links TRBV7-6 with TRBJ2-2; 9 nucleotides match TRBD2. This CDR3 comprises 19 residues. Trimming cost V 8 bases and J 4 bases; bases outside gene matches: 20. Germline V gives CDR1 SGHVS, CDR2 FNYEAQ. The CDR3 region is CASARGMASLAGFTGELFF. In DNA, the CDR3 is TGTGCCAGCGCCAGGGGAATGGCCTCTCTAGCGGGGTTCACCGGGGAGCTGTTTTTT.

Note on this clonotype: The germline gene is not matched at one end of the junction; a read error may be the cause. This chain connects TRBV5-1 to TRBJ2-1; D gene ambiguous. Germline V gene sequence: CDR1 SGHRS, CDR2 YFSETQ. The CDR3 is 16 amino acids. The CDR3 loop is CASSLGPQDSYSEQFF. The CDR3 DNA is TGCGCCAGCAGCCTCGGACCTCAAGATTCCTACAGTGAGCAGTTCTTC.

This clonotype was seen more than once but under ten times. J is TRBJ2-2 and V is TRBV29-1, with D maybe TRBD1 (5 bases). CDR3 length: 12 residues. CDR1 and CDR2 from the germline V gene are SQVTM and ANQGSEA. DNA of the CDR3: TGCATCGTAGTCCAGGGAAACGGGGAGCTGTTTTTT. This gives the protein CIVVQGNGELFF.

The chain joins TRBV5-1 to TRBJ2-5; D is uncertain. CDR1 is SGHRS and CDR2 is YFSETQ in the germline V gene. This CDR3 has 15 residues. V was shortened by 0 bases and J by 2 bases, with 11 bases between the two germline ends. In DNA form, the CDR3 reads TGCGCCAGCAGCTTGGGAGTTGCTATACAAGAGACCCAGTACTTC. This codes for CASSLGVAIQETQYF.

A note on this clonotype: The final CDR3 position lacks the conserved phenylalanine or tryptophan, pointing to a likely read error. Because the CDR3's place on the DNA is in doubt, the DNA is left out and the CDR3 is given as listed by TCRdb. The chain uses TRBV20-1 and TRBJ1-1. Counting both end residues, the CDR3 totals 11 amino acids. Germline V gene sequence: CDR1 DFQATT, CDR2 SNEGSKA (reference sequence). The CDR3 protein is CSAPTPTEAII.

The chain is built from TRBV20-1 and TRBJ2-5; D not resolved. Germline loops: CDR1 DFQATT, CDR2 SNEGSKA (reference sequence). Trimming removed 2 bases from V and 4 bases from J, with 8 bases in between. The CDR3 runs 12 residues. For the CDR3, the DNA is TGCAGTGCTAGACCGAAGCGAGAGACCCAGTACTTC. Protein: CSARPKRETQYF.

Worth noting for this clonotype: This CDR3 is missing its conserved last phenylalanine or tryptophan, likely due to a read error. The chain carries TRBV4-3 and TRBJ2-3, with 7 bases identical to TRBD2. The V segment lost 1 base and the J segment 4 bases; nucleotides outside the gene matches: 2. The germline V gene encodes CDR1 LGHNA and CDR2 YSLEER. This CDR3 spans 14 amino acids. As DNA, the CDR3 is TGCGCCAGCAGCCAAGTAGCGGGCGCAGATACGCAGTATTCT. This encodes CASSQVAGADTQYS.

This clonotype was found once. At one end the junction does not follow the germline gene, possibly because of a read error. The chain links TRBV4-3 to TRBJ2-3; TRBD2 aligns across 13 bases. The CDR3 sequence is 17 residues long. CDR1 and CDR2 from the germline V gene are LGHNA and YSLEER. CDR3 protein: CASSQPGLAGDTGTQYF. DNA of the CDR3: TGCGCCAGCAGCCAGCCCGGACTAGCGGGAGATACAGGTACGCAGTATTTT.

The chain is built from TRBV7-3 and TRBJ2-2; D not resolved. Between the trimmed V and J ends, which lost 5 bases and 0 bases, there was a span of 16 bases. The germline V gene has CDR1 SGHTA and CDR2 FQGTGA. This CDR3 contains 17 residues. CDR3 in amino acids: CASSPSGLGTNTGELFF. The CDR3 coding sequence is TGTGCCAGCAGCCCATCTGGTCTGGGGACGAACACCGGGGAGCTGTTTTTT.

This clonotype was recorded a few times. The CDR3 DNA is TGTGCCAGCAGCTTTCTTGTACTAGCGGGAGGGCCCGGCGAGCAGTACTTC. Translation gives CASSFLVLAGGPGEQYF. This chain uses TRBV5-4 with TRBJ2-7, with 13 bases fitting TRBD2. The CDR3 totals 17 residues. Germline CDR1 SGHNT, CDR2 YYREEE (reference sequence). Trimming removed 2 bases from V and 6 bases from J; junction bases left unmatched: 11. Together with reference TRBV5-4 and TRBJ2-7, the CDR3 gives the full variable domain: ETGVTQSPTHLIKTRGQQVTLRCSSQSGHNTVSWYQQALGQGPQFIFQYYREEENGRGNFPPRFSGLQFPNYSSELNVNALELDDSALYLCASSFLVLAGGPGEQYFGPGTRLTVT.

By share of the sample, this clonotype is medium-sized (0.01 to 0.1%). This chain uses TRBV6-5 with TRBJ2-2; D gene unclear. The CDR3 extends over 13 amino acids. Germline values: CDR1 MNHEY, CDR2 SVGAGI. The germline V and J ends were trimmed by 5 bases and 4 bases, with 8 bases remaining between them. The CDR3 here is CASSPTTTGELFF. DNA for the CDR3: TGTGCCAGCAGTCCCACCACCACCGGGGAGCTGTTTTTT.

A note on this clonotype: A much larger clone differs by one base, so this may be a read error. This chain uses TRBV28 with TRBJ2-7; D unclear. Germline CDR1 MDHEN, CDR2 SYDVKM. The V end was cut by 8 bases, the J end by 2 bases, with 7 bases between. The CDR3 spans 11 residues. The CDR3, as DNA: TGTGCCAGCTGCCCCGCCTACGAGCAGTACTTC. As protein: CASCPAYEQYF.

The chain uses TRBV27 and TRBJ2-7; D unresolved. V was trimmed by 2 bases and J by 3 bases, leaving 8 bases between them. This CDR3 has 13 residues. Germline CDR1 reads MNHEY; CDR2 reads SMNVEV (reference sequence). This CDR3 reads CASSLAPYYEQYF. The CDR3 coding sequence is TGTGCCAGCAGTTTAGCCCCATACTACGAGCAGTACTTC.

For this clonotype: This sequence may be a read error, since a much larger clone differs from it by one base. This chain uses TRBV7-9 with TRBJ2-3, with D possibly being TRBD2 (5 bases). Germline V lookup: CDR1 SEHNR, CDR2 FQNEAQ (reference sequence). There are 15 residues in the CDR3. CDR3 DNA sequence: TGTGCCAGCAGCGAGGGATGGAGGAGCGCAGATACGCTGTATTTT. Its protein is CASSEGWRSADTLYF.

The chain joins TRBV4-3 to TRBJ2-7, with TRBD1 identical over 9 bases. The CDR3 contains 14 residues. Per the germline V gene, CDR1 is LGHNA and CDR2 is YSLEER. V was pared by 5 bases and J by 2 bases, with 4 bases of the junction left unmatched. The CDR3 bases are TGCGCCAGCAGCAGTGGGACAGGGACCTACGAGCAGTACTTC. Translating it yields CASSSGTGTYEQYF.

The rearrangement links TRBV7-9 to TRBJ2-3; D gene uncertain. The CDR3 sequence is 12 residues long. V lost 5 bases and J lost 6, with 9 bases in between. Germline CDR1 SEHNR, CDR2 FQNEAQ (reference sequence). As DNA, the CDR3 is TGTGCCAGCAGCCCATATAGGGATACGCAGTATTTT. Its protein is CASSPYRDTQYF.

A few counts support this clonotype. The chain employs TRBV11-1 and TRBJ2-3; perhaps TRBD2 as D (5 bases). The CDR3 is 17 residues long. Germline V lookup: CDR1 SGHAT, CDR2 FQDESV (reference sequence). V was clipped by 5 bases and J by 5 bases, with 23 bases between them. The CDR3: CASSRRSGLGYGDTQYF. Written as DNA, the CDR3 is TGTGCCAGCAGCCGCCGGTCCGGACTGGGGTATGGAGATACGCAGTATTTT. The full variable domain, in which reference TRBV11-1 and TRBJ2-3 provide the parts outside the CDR3, is EAEVAQSPRYKITEKSQAVAFWCDPISGHATLYWYRQILGQGPELLVQFQDESVVDDSQLPKDRFSAERLKGVDSTLKIQPAELGDSAMYLCASSRRSGLGYGDTQYFGPGTRLTVL.